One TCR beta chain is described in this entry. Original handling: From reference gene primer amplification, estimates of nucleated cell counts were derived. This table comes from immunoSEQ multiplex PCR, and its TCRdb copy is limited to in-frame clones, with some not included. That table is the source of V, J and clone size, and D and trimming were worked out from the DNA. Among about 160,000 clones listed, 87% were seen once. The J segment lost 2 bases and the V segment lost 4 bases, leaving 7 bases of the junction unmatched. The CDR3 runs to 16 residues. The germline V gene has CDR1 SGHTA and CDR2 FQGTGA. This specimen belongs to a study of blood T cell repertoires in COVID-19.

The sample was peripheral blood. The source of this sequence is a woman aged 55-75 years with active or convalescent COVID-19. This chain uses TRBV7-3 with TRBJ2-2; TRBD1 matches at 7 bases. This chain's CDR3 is CASSSQGVINTGELFF. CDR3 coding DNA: TGTGCCAGCAGCTCCCAGGGGGTGATAAACACCGGGGAGCTGTTTTTT.